One and the same sample provided the 28 T cell receptor beta chains below, sequenced in a study of T-cell reconstitution after alpha-beta-depleted transplantation in children. Using unique molecular identifiers, the investigators prepared the TCRbeta library. TCRdb re-called the PCR reads through MiXCR, storing one row per CDR3 protein. Among over 400,000 distinct CDR3 sequences listed, about 40% were seen once. Here the sequenced sample was PBMCs, taken before TCRalphabeta/CD19-depleted stem cell transplant. Receptors originate from a girl aged 2 to 10 with aplastic anemia, due to receive a stem cell transplant.

This clonotype was found a few times. This rearrangement joins TRBV20-1 to TRBJ2-5; either TRBD1 or TRBD2 may supply D (6 bases each). Germline CDR1 reads DFQATT; CDR2 reads SNEGSKA (reference sequence). The CDR3 runs to 14 residues. V lost 6 bases to trimming and J lost 5 bases, with 19 bases between them. CDR3 sequence (DNA): TGCAGTGCAAGGGGGGCGCCGGAGGGGGAGACCCAGTACTTC. Translated, it gives CSARGAPEGETQYF.

The V and J genes are TRBV7-2 and TRBJ2-3; 11 nucleotides line up with TRBD2. The CDR3 extends over 15 amino acids. J gave up 8 bases and V 3 bases, and 7 bases lay outside the gene matches. Germline V gene sequence: CDR1 SGHTA, CDR2 FQGNSA. DNA of the CDR3: TGTGCCAGCAGCTTTGGGCCTAGCGGGAGGTCTACGCAGTATTTT. Amino acids: CASSFGPSGRSTQYF.

The chain combines TRBV28 with TRBJ2-1, with 9 bases aligning to TRBD1. J lost 10 bases, V lost 6 bases, and 13 bases had no gene match. Germline CDR1 MDHEN, CDR2 SYDVKM. The CDR3 runs 15 residues. The CDR3 region has the DNA TGTGCCAGCAGACATACCGGGACAGGGACATGGGAGCAGTTCTTC. It yields the protein CASRHTGTGTWEQFF. Variable domain in full (rest from reference TRBV28 and TRBJ2-1): DVKVTQSSRYLVKRTGEKVFLECVQDMDHENMFWYRQDPGLGLRLIYFSYDVKMKEKGDIPEGYSVSREKKERFSLILESASTNQTSMYLCASRHTGTGTWEQFFGPGTRLTVL.

The V and J genes are TRBV20-1 and TRBJ1-2, with D maybe TRBD1 (5 bases). The V and J ends lost 6 bases and 2 bases respectively, with 13 bases between them. The germline V gene encodes CDR1 DFQATT and CDR2 SNEGSKA (reference sequence). CDR3 length equals 13 residues. The DNA for the CDR3 is TGCAGTGCACCTGACAGAAGGAACTATGGCTACACCTTC. Amino acid sequence: CSAPDRRNYGYTF.

The rearrangement joins TRBV7-3 to TRBJ2-7, with TRBD2 as a possible D gene (6 bases). The length of the CDR3 is 15 residues. Germline V lookup: CDR1 SGHTA, CDR2 FQGTGA. Trimming pared 5 bases from V and 4 bases from J, leaving 18 bases between. CDR3 protein: CASSARGDLPYEQYF. Written as DNA, the CDR3 is TGTGCCAGCAGCGCACGCGGGGACTTGCCTTACGAGCAGTACTTC.

This clonotype has more than one count but fewer than ten. This chain connects TRBV20-1 to TRBJ2-1, with 11 bases matching TRBD2. The length of the CDR3 is 14 residues. After removal of 6 bases from V and 4 bases from J, the junction contained 5 bases not matched to a gene. The germline V gene has CDR1 DFQATT and CDR2 SNEGSKA (reference sequence). CDR3 in amino acids: CSALRTSGYNEQFF. The CDR3 DNA reads TGCAGTGCGCTCCGGACTAGCGGGTACAATGAGCAGTTCTTC.

The chain recombines TRBV4-2 with TRBJ1-5; TRBD1 matches 10 bases. This CDR3 has 16 residues. The germline CDR1 and CDR2 sequences are LGHNA and YNFKEQ. V lost 0 bases, J lost 8 bases, and 7 bases stayed unmatched. CDR3 loop: CASSQDRGQGREPQHF. CDR3 DNA: TGTGCCAGCAGCCAAGATAGGGGACAGGGGAGGGAGCCCCAGCATTTT.

This sequence joins TRBV7-8 and TRBJ2-3; D is ambiguous. In germline, CDR1 is SGHVS, CDR2 FQNEAQ. The CDR3 contains 16 residues. V was cut by 1 base and J by 3 bases, with 14 bases left in between. CDR3 amino acids: CASSLVSGLRTDTQYF. The DNA for the CDR3 is TGTGCCAGCAGCTTAGTATCTGGTTTGAGGACAGATACGCAGTATTTT. Filled out from reference TRBV7-8 and TRBJ2-3, the complete variable domain reads GAGVSQSPRYKVAKRGQDVALRCDPISGHVSLFWYQQALGQGPEFLTYFQNEAQLDKSGLPSDRFFAERPEGSVSTLKIQRTQQEDSAVYLCASSLVSGLRTDTQYFGPGTRLTVL.

J is TRBJ2-5 and V is TRBV28; 9 bases align to TRBD2. The CDR3 contains 14 residues. Germline V gene data show CDR1 as MDHEN and CDR2 as SYDVKM. V was pared by 5 bases and J by 4 bases, with 5 bases of the junction left unmatched. Written as DNA, the CDR3 is TGTGCCAGCAGTACTCCGGGACTAGCAGAGACCCAGTACTTC. Translation gives CASSTPGLAETQYF.

The V and J genes are TRBV20-1 and TRBJ2-7; 9 bases are shared with TRBD1. After removal of 5 bases from V and 7 bases from J, the junction contained 15 bases not matched to a gene. Per the germline V gene, CDR1 is DFQATT and CDR2 is SNEGSKA (reference sequence). This CDR3 spans 15 amino acids. The CDR3, as DNA: TGCAGTGCTTGGGCCTCCGGGACAGGGTTGGGAGAGCAGTACTTC. Translated: CSAWASGTGLGEQYF.

This clonotype was found many times. The CDR3 protein is CASDTLGRTGELFF. The CDR3 region has the DNA TGTGCCAGCGATACGCTGGGGCGCACCGGGGAGCTGTTTTTT. The rearrangement uses TRBV6-1 and TRBJ2-2; possibly TRBD1 for D (5 bases). Trimming shortened V by 8 bases and J by 4 bases, and 14 bases separated the two germline ends. Germline-derived CDR1 and CDR2 are MNHNS and SASEGT. The CDR3 runs 14 residues.

This clonotype was seen only a few times. The V call is TRBV6-1, the J call TRBJ2-7; 13 nucleotides line up with TRBD2. V shed 7 bases and J 2 bases; nucleotides not matched to a gene: 5. The CDR3 totals 15 residues. The germline V gene encodes CDR1 MNHNS and CDR2 SASEGT. CDR3 nucleotides: TGTGCCAGCAACCAGGGACTAGCGGGGACCTACGAGCAGTACTTC. As protein: CASNQGLAGTYEQYF.

The rearrangement uses TRBV6-1 and TRBJ2-1; D is possibly TRBD2 (6 bases). V was shortened by 11 bases and J by 9 bases, with 14 bases between the two germline ends. Germline V gene data show CDR1 as MNHNS and CDR2 as SASEGT. The CDR3 consists of 11 residues. The CDR3 sequence is CAHGRGTEQFF. Written as DNA, the CDR3 is TGTGCCCACGGGAGAGGCACTGAGCAGTTCTTC.

This clonotype was seen a handful of times. The chain couples TRBV29-1 to TRBJ1-1; no reliable D call. Trimming stripped 7 bases from V and 5 bases from J, with 8 bases between. From germline, CDR1 is SQVTM and CDR2 ANQGSEA. CDR3 length: 10 residues. CDR3 loop: CSDGGTEAFF. In DNA form, the CDR3 reads TGCAGCGATGGAGGAACTGAAGCTTTCTTT.

J is TRBJ1-4 and V is TRBV5-1; 8 bases line up with TRBD1. CDR1 SGHRS and CDR2 YFSETQ come from the germline V gene. Losses at the gene ends were 4 bases for V and 6 bases for J; bases not matched to a gene: 8. The CDR3 consists of 15 residues. The CDR3 region has the DNA TGCGCCAGCAGCGTCCGGACAGGGAAGGATGAAAAACTGTTTTTT. Protein sequence: CASSVRTGKDEKLFF.

The chain couples TRBV5-5 to TRBJ2-1; the D is unclear. The germline V gene has CDR1 SGHKS and CDR2 YYEKEE (reference sequence). The CDR3 is made up of 13 amino acids. V lost 3 bases and J 7 bases, leaving 11 bases between the germline ends. The CDR3 nucleotides read TGTGCCAGCAGCTCGTCCTCCCAGAATGAGCAGTTCTTC. This codes for CASSSSSQNEQFF.

V gene TRBV5-1 combines with J gene TRBJ2-7, with D perhaps given as TRBD1 or TRBD2 (5 bases each). Germline assignment: CDR1 SGHRS and CDR2 YFSETQ. There are 15 residues in the CDR3. The V and J ends lost 4 bases and 7 bases respectively, with 21 bases between them. The CDR3 is CASSVGVPSLREQYF. The DNA of the CDR3 is TGCGCCAGCAGCGTGGGGGTTCCATCCCTAAGGGAGCAGTACTTC.

This chain connects TRBV20-1 to TRBJ1-1; no clear D gene. Trimming removed 5 bases from V and 2 bases from J, with 9 bases in between. CDR1 and CDR2 from the germline V gene are DFQATT and SNEGSKA (reference sequence). There are 12 residues in the CDR3. CDR3 DNA: TGCAGTGCTGTGGACGGAAACACTGAAGCTTTCTTT. Encoded protein: CSAVDGNTEAFF.

This chain connects TRBV28 to TRBJ2-7; 11 bases line up with TRBD1. CDR1 and CDR2 from the germline V gene are MDHEN and SYDVKM. The J segment lost 2 bases and the V segment lost 9 bases, leaving 6 bases of the junction unmatched. This CDR3 has 14 residues. Here the CDR3 DNA reads TGTGCCAGTCAACCGGGACAGGGGGCCTACGAGCAGTACTTC. Protein product: CASQPGQGAYEQYF.

This sequence joins TRBV19 and TRBJ2-4; 10 bases fit TRBD1. Per the germline V gene, CDR1 is LNHDA and CDR2 is SQIVND (reference sequence). V shed 5 bases, J shed 0 bases, and the junction held 10 bases outside the gene matches. The CDR3 has 18 amino acids. The CDR3 here is CASSPPGQGRLAKNIQYF. CDR3 coding DNA: TGTGCCAGTAGTCCTCCGGGACAGGGGCGGTTAGCCAAAAACATTCAGTACTTC.

The chain carries TRBV6-5 and TRBJ1-6; a possible D gene is TRBD1 (5 bases). CDR1 is MNHEY and CDR2 is SVGAGI in the germline V gene. This CDR3 is built from 16 residues. V was trimmed by 0 bases and J by 2 bases, leaving 8 bases between them. The CDR3 DNA reads as TGTGCCAGCAGTTACTCTAGGGGCCCCTATAATTCACCCCTCCACTTT. It specifies CASSYSRGPYNSPLHF.

A few counts support this clonotype. This rearrangement joins TRBV29-1 to TRBJ2-1; 12 nucleotides match TRBD2. Per germline, CDR1 SQVTM and CDR2 ANQGSEA. With 6 bases clipped from V and 0 bases from J, the junction kept 6 bases outside the gene matches. This CDR3 has 16 residues. The DNA of the CDR3 is TGCAGCGTCGGACTAGCGGGAAAGAGCTCCTACAATGAGCAGTTCTTC. This sequence encodes CSVGLAGKSSYNEQFF.

The chain joins TRBV5-8 to TRBJ2-2; D may be TRBD1 (5 bases). V was clipped by 4 bases and J by 7 bases, with 20 bases between them. The length of the CDR3 is 16 residues. CDR1 is SGHTS, CDR2 YDEGEE, per germline. DNA of the CDR3: TGTGCCAGCAGCCCCTGGCCTGACAGTAGAGTCGGGGAGCTGTTTTTT. It encodes CASSPWPDSRVGELFF.

The rearrangement joins TRBV29-1 to TRBJ2-7; D is tentatively TRBD1 or TRBD2 (6 bases each). Germline V gene sequence: CDR1 SQVTM, CDR2 ANQGSEA. This CDR3 region has 14 residues. Deletions cut 6 bases from V and 3 bases from J, with 18 bases between. CDR3 coding DNA: TGCAGCGTCCCAAAGGGGGGAGCGTGCTACGAGCAGTACTTC. Amino acid sequence: CSVPKGGACYEQYF.

The chain links TRBV29-1 to TRBJ2-7; 12 bases are shared with TRBD1. V shed 5 bases, J shed 8 bases, and the junction held 7 bases outside the gene matches. There are 13 residues in the CDR3. In germline, CDR1 is SQVTM, CDR2 ANQGSEA. The CDR3 DNA follows: TGCAGCGTTCCCGGGACAGGGGGCGGAAAGCAGTACTTC. Its translation: CSVPGTGGGKQYF.

This clonotype showed up many times. The gene calls are TRBV5-1 and TRBJ2-2, with 8 positions matching TRBD1. The CDR3 is 16 amino acids. Germline trimming cut 3 bases from V and 2 bases from J; bases unmatched to any gene: 6. The germline V gene has CDR1 SGHRS and CDR2 YFSETQ. CDR3 nucleotide sequence: TGCGCCAGCAGCTCCCGGACAGGGCGTAACACCGGGGAGCTGTTTTTT. This gives the protein CASSSRTGRNTGELFF. The variable domain in full, completed from reference TRBV5-1 and TRBJ2-2, reads KAGVTQTPRYLIKTRGQQVTLSCSPISGHRSVSWYQQTPGQGLQFLFEYFSETQRNKGNFPGRFSGRQFSNSRSEMNVSTLELGDSALYLCASSSRTGRNTGELFFGEGSRLTVL.

This clonotype was counted many times. V usage is TRBV5-5 and J usage is TRBJ2-7; D gene unclear. The CDR3 length is 12 residues. The V end was cut by 5 bases, the J end by 0 bases, with 6 bases between. Germline CDR1 is SGHKS and CDR2 is YYEKEE (reference sequence). This CDR3 is CASSYNSYEQYF. The CDR3 DNA sequence: TGTGCCAGCAGTTACAACTCCTACGAGCAGTACTTC.

This rearrangement joins TRBV9 to TRBJ2-7; no clear D gene. The germline V and J ends were trimmed by 0 bases and 6 bases, with 16 bases remaining between them. The germline V gene has CDR1 SGDLS and CDR2 YYNGEE. The CDR3 totals 15 residues. The CDR3 bases are TGTGCCAGCAGCGTAGCTACCGGATCTTTTTCCGAGCAGTACTTC. As protein: CASSVATGSFSEQYF.